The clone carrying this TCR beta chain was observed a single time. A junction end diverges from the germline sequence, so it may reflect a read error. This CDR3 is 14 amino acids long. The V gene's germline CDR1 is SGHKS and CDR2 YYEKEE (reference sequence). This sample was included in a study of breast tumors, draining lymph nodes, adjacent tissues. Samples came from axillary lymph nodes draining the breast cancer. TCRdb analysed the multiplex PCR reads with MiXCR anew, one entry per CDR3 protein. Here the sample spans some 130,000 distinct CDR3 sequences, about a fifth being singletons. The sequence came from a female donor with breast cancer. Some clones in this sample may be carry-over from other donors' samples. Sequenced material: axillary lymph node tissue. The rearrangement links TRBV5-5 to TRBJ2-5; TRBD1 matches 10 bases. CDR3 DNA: TGTGCCAGCAGATCCGGGACAGGGGTAGAGACCCAGTATTTC. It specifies CASRSGTGVETQYF.